A single sample gave rise to the 20 T cell receptor beta chains below, sequenced in a study of blood T cell repertoires in COVID-19. The protocol was immunoSEQ multiplex PCR, while the TCRdb copy is restricted to in-frame clones and leaves out a portion. The table has 150,000 to 200,000 clones, 75% to 85% seen once. Sequences were obtained from PBMCs or T cells enriched from blood (not recorded which). All receptors derive from a woman in her 50s with acute COVID-19.

The sample holds many counts of this clone. Here the CDR3 reads CASSRTGDNQPQHF. In DNA form, the CDR3 reads TGTGCCAGCAGCCGTACAGGGGACAATCAGCCCCAGCATTTT. This chain joins TRBV9 and TRBJ1-5; 7 bases map to TRBD1. V shed 4 bases and J 3 bases; nucleotides not matched to a gene: 4. Germline assignment: CDR1 SGDLS and CDR2 YYNGEE. The CDR3 is 14 residues long.

The gene calls are TRBV9 and TRBJ2-1; 11 bases align to TRBD2. This CDR3 comprises 15 residues. The germline V gene has CDR1 SGDLS and CDR2 YYNGEE. J lost 6 bases, V lost 4 bases, and 6 bases had no gene match. The CDR3 nucleotides read TGTGCCAGCAGCATGGGACTAGCGGACTTCAATGAGCAGTTCTTC. Amino acid sequence: CASSMGLADFNEQFF.

This clone has a handful of counts. This chain uses TRBV18 with TRBJ1-2, with D perhaps TRBD1 (5 bases). Trimming removed 6 bases from V and 4 bases from J, with 21 bases in between. CDR1 is KGHSH and CDR2 is LQKENI in the germline V gene. The CDR3 consists of 16 residues. The CDR3 coding sequence is TGTGCCAGCTCGCCAACCCGGGGGGTAGCCGCCTATGGCTACACCTTC. Its translation: CASSPTRGVAAYGYTF.

The rearrangement joins TRBV5-1 to TRBJ1-1; D uncertain. Germline V CDR1 and CDR2: SGHRS, YFSETQ. This CDR3 has 13 residues. V shed 4 bases and J shed 0 bases, with 7 bases lying between them. The CDR3 DNA follows: TGCGCCAGCAGCCTTACATTGAACACTGAAGCTTTCTTT. Protein product: CASSLTLNTEAFF.

The count of this clone is one. The rearrangement joins TRBV6-1 to TRBJ1-5, with 7 positions matching TRBD1. The CDR3 has 16 residues. V dropped 4 bases and J dropped 4; count of bases not matched to a gene: 10. Germline values: CDR1 MNHNS, CDR2 SASEGT. The CDR3 DNA sequence: TGTGCCAGCAGTGGAGGGTCGACAGGGATGAATCAGCCCCAGCATTTT. It translates to CASSGGSTGMNQPQHF.

This clone was counted a single time. The chain is built from TRBV12-3 or TRBV12-4 and TRBJ2-1; D is ambiguous. V lost 3 bases, J lost 6 bases, and 3 bases lay in between. The CDR3 is 11 residues long. CDR3 amino acids: CASSFGNEQFF. The DNA of the CDR3 is TGTGCCAGCAGTTTCGGCAATGAGCAGTTCTTC.

V gene TRBV7-9 combines with J gene TRBJ1-2, with D possibly being TRBD1 (6 bases). Germline V CDR1 and CDR2: SEHNR, FQNEAQ (reference sequence). The CDR3 covers 15 residues. The V gene lost 5 bases and the J gene lost 0 bases, with 13 bases spanning the gap. The CDR3 DNA sequence: TGTGCCAGCAGCCTATGGACAGCTGCTAACTATGGCTACACCTTC. This translates into CASSLWTAANYGYTF.

The genes are TRBV6-5 and TRBJ1-5, with D unresolved. V lost 5 bases, J lost 6 bases, and 17 bases lay in between. The CDR3 extends over 15 amino acids. Germline assignment: CDR1 MNHEY and CDR2 SVGAGI. CDR3 DNA sequence: TGTGCCAGCAGTATCAGTAAAGAAGTTGGTCAGCCCCAGCATTTT. Encoded protein: CASSISKEVGQPQHF.

The chain uses TRBV5-1 and TRBJ1-1, with D maybe TRBD1 (5 bases). From germline, CDR1 is SGHRS and CDR2 YFSETQ. Trimming removed 4 bases from V and 3 bases from J, with 31 bases in between. The CDR3 contains 20 residues. The CDR3 bases are TGCGCCAGCAGCCGCGATGGAGGTAAGACAGTGCGGGGTGTGGACACTGAAGCTTTCTTT. It encodes CASSRDGGKTVRGVDTEAFF.

V is TRBV4-1 and J is TRBJ1-1; TRBD1 is a possible D gene (6 bases). The CDR3 consists of 15 residues. Between the trimmed V and J ends, which lost 1 base and 6 bases, there was a span of 15 bases. The germline V gene encodes CDR1 MGHRA and CDR2 YSYEKL. CDR3 sequence (DNA): TGCGCCAGCAGCCAAGGCGGGGGGCGGATCGCTGAAGCTTTCTTT. This translates into CASSQGGGRIAEAFF.

The table lists this clone with a few counts. The chain links TRBV3-1 (or the pseudogene TRBV3-2) to TRBJ1-1; D is undetermined. This CDR3 has 15 amino acids. The V gene lost 3 bases and the J gene lost 2 bases, with 13 bases spanning the gap. Germline lookup yields CDR1 LGHDT and CDR2 YNNKEL (reference sequence). The CDR3 here is CASSQSNRPNTEAFF. The CDR3 bases are TGTGCCAGCAGCCAGTCAAACAGACCAAACACTGAAGCTTTCTTT.

This clone was recorded only once. The genes are TRBV27 and TRBJ1-2; TRBD1 is a possible D gene (6 bases). V lost 6 bases and J lost 4, with 9 bases in between. Germline-derived CDR1 and CDR2 are MNHEY and SMNVEV (reference sequence). The CDR3 spans 12 residues. CDR3 protein: CASRDSVYGYTF. The DNA for the CDR3 is TGTGCCAGCAGGGACAGTGTCTATGGCTACACCTTC.

This clone was found once. The chain recombines TRBV6-5 with TRBJ2-3, with TRBD2 matching 10 bases. Germline-derived CDR1 and CDR2 are MNHEY and SVGAGI. The CDR3 covers 15 residues. The V segment lost 6 bases and the J segment 1 base; nucleotides outside the gene matches: 4. CDR3: CASSRTSGGTDTQYF. CDR3 nucleotides: TGTGCCAGCAGCCGAACTAGCGGGGGCACAGATACGCAGTATTTT.

The J gene is TRBJ2-3, the V gene TRBV24-1; 8 nucleotides match TRBD1. Germline CDR1 reads KGHDR; CDR2 reads SFDVKD. V shed 8 bases and J 3 bases; nucleotides not matched to a gene: 9. The CDR3 runs to 15 residues. CDR3 protein: CATTAGQGITDTQYF. In DNA form, the CDR3 reads TGTGCCACCACTGCCGGACAGGGAATTACAGATACGCAGTATTTT.

The CDR3 loop reads CASSPRTGRTGELFF. CDR3 DNA sequence: TGTGCCAGCAGCCCGCGGACAGGACGCACCGGGGAGCTGTTTTTT. The chain employs TRBV7-9 and TRBJ2-2; 7 bases map to TRBD1. Losses at the gene ends were 5 bases for V and 4 bases for J; bases not matched to a gene: 7. The V gene's germline CDR1 is SEHNR and CDR2 FQNEAQ (reference sequence). The CDR3 covers 15 residues. The complete variable domain, with remaining parts taken from reference TRBV7-9 and TRBJ2-2, reads DTGVSQNPRHKITKRGQNVTFRCDPISEHNRLYWYRQTLGQGPEFLTYFQNEAQLEKSRLLSDRFSAERPKGSFSTLEIQRTEQGDSAMYLCASSPRTGRTGELFFGEGSRLTVL.

This clone was detected once. The chain recombines TRBV7-9 with TRBJ1-2, with D perhaps TRBD1 (5 bases). V lost 2 bases, J lost 6 bases, and 7 bases lay in between. The CDR3 consists of 12 residues. Germline V CDR1 and CDR2: SEHNR, FQNEAQ (reference sequence). The CDR3 DNA reads as TGTGCCAGCAGCTTACAGGGAAATGGCTACACCTTC. Its translation: CASSLQGNGYTF.

This clone has only a few counts. The chain joins TRBV24-1 to TRBJ1-4; TRBD1 matches at 9 bases. CDR1 and CDR2 from the germline V gene are KGHDR and SFDVKD. V was pared by 6 bases and J by 6 bases, with 4 bases of the junction left unmatched. The CDR3 contains 14 residues. This chain's CDR3 is CATSPGQGDEKLFF. CDR3 DNA sequence: TGTGCCACCAGTCCGGGACAGGGAGATGAAAAACTGTTTTTT.

The chain carries TRBV30 and TRBJ2-2, with D possibly matching TRBD1 (5 bases). Deletions cut 5 bases from V and 7 bases from J, with 20 bases between. In germline, CDR1 is GTSNPN, CDR2 SVGIG (reference sequence). CDR3 length: 15 residues. The CDR3 nucleotides read TGTGCCTGGGGGTCCCCATCTCAGGGAATCGGGGAGCTGTTTTTT. Residues: CAWGSPSQGIGELFF.

This clone came up a few times. The chain has TRBV19 and TRBJ1-1; 7 bases are shared with TRBD1. CDR3 length equals 11 residues. V lost 6 bases to trimming and J lost 7 bases; unmatched junction nucleotides: 2. CDR1 LNHDA and CDR2 SQIVND come from the germline V gene (reference sequence). Written as DNA, the CDR3 is TGTGCCAGTAGCGGGACAGTTGAAGCTTTCTTT. Translation gives CASSGTVEAFF.

The gene calls are TRBV7-2 and TRBJ2-3; 7 nucleotides match TRBD2. J gave up 0 bases and V 4 bases, and 1 base lay outside the gene matches. Germline loops: CDR1 SGHTA, CDR2 FQGNSA. CDR3 length: 14 residues. This CDR3 reads CASSWGGSTDTQYF. CDR3 in DNA: TGTGCCAGCAGCTGGGGGGGTAGCACAGATACGCAGTATTTT.